The source of this T cell receptor beta chain is a study of shared clonotypes between healthy human individuals. Study context: Three CD4 naive, three CD4 memory, two CD8 naive and one CD8 memory plate were used per donor.

TCRdb's table, derived via immunoSEQ multiplex PCR, lists solely in-frame clones and lacks some. The sample records a few million clones, about 90% being singletons. Trimming stripped 4 bases from V and 5 bases from J, with 13 bases between. Germline loops: CDR1 SGDLS, CDR2 YYNGEE. The CDR3 totals 14 residues. This clonotype originated in a man between 18 and 35 years old in good health. Some clones in this sample may be carry-over from other donors' samples. V and J are TRBV9 and TRBJ2-1; D possibly corresponds to TRBD2 (5 bases). The sample consisted of naive CD4+ T cells from PBMCs. Subset of the sample: CD45RA+ positively selected. CDR3 coding DNA: TGTGCCAGCAGCAAGTGGACTGGAGACAATGAGCAGTTCTTC. Translation: CASSKWTGDNEQFF.